The 32 T cell receptor beta chains listed next were all sequenced from one sample in a study of T cells after yellow fever vaccination (dated by TCRdb to the late 2010s). The library was generated by 5' RACE. The reads were generated on an Illumina HiSeq 2500. TCRdb applied fastp at Q25 and MiXCR to the public reads, then kept only in-frame beta chains. Every distinct CDR3 protein forms one entry, paired with its most common genes and DNA. Recorded for this sample are 250,000 or so distinct CDR3 sequences; 6% to 8% of them occurred a single time. The ten largest clonotypes hold approximately 1% of the sample. Reading the label with the study, this specimen's treatment or condition is: live attenuated yellow fever vaccine strain. This material consisted of CD4+ T cells sorted from PBMCs, taken on the day of the yellow fever booster vaccination. Receptor source: a man younger than 45 who received the YFV17D yellow fever vaccine.

CDR3 coding DNA: TGCAGCGTTGGGGGACTAGCGGGAGGGACACCCTACGAGCAGTACTTC. Protein: CSVGGLAGGTPYEQYF. The J gene is TRBJ2-7, the V gene TRBV29-1, with TRBD2 identical over 16 bases. CDR1 and CDR2 (germline): SQVTM, ANQGSEA. This CDR3 has 16 amino acids. J gave up 2 bases and V 4 bases, and 5 bases lay outside the gene matches.

This rearrangement joins TRBV4-2 to TRBJ1-5; 9 nucleotides agree with TRBD1. The CDR3 is 16 amino acids. V dropped 2 bases and J dropped 7; count of bases not matched to a gene: 9. Per germline, CDR1 LGHNA and CDR2 YNFKEQ. The CDR3 region is CASSQPQGAGGQPQHF. The CDR3 region has the DNA TGTGCCAGCAGCCAACCACAGGGGGCGGGTGGACAGCCCCAGCATTTT.

This clonotype has more than one count but fewer than ten. V usage is TRBV7-2 and J usage is TRBJ2-7; 10 nucleotides match TRBD1. The CDR3 totals 14 residues. From germline, CDR1 is SGHTA and CDR2 FQGNSA. With V trimmed by 7 bases and J by 3 bases, 6 bases remained unmatched. CDR3: CASTLDRGGYEQYF. The CDR3 bases are TGTGCCAGCACCCTGGACAGGGGGGGCTACGAGCAGTACTTC.

The chain employs TRBV7-2 and TRBJ2-7, with D maybe TRBD2 (6 bases). Germline loops: CDR1 SGHTA, CDR2 FQGNSA. This CDR3 has 15 amino acids. With 5 bases removed from V and 2 bases from J, the gap between germline ends came to 16 bases. In nucleotides, the CDR3 is TGTGCCAGCAGCCCGGTCGGGGACTCCGCCTACGAGCAGTACTTC. Encoded protein: CASSPVGDSAYEQYF.

This clonotype has a handful of counts. This CDR3 is CASSFGVESPLHF. For the CDR3, the DNA is TGTGCCAGCAGCTTCGGGGTAGAATCACCCCTCCACTTT. V is TRBV7-6 and J is TRBJ1-6; D gene ambiguous. Germline CDR1 is SGHVS and CDR2 is FNYEAQ. The CDR3 is made up of 13 amino acids. V dropped 3 bases and J dropped 10 bases, with 10 bases sitting between them.

This clonotype was picked up many times. The chain recombines TRBV29-1 with TRBJ1-1; 8 bases match TRBD1. The CDR3 runs 12 residues. With 5 bases clipped from V and 5 bases from J, the junction kept 4 bases outside the gene matches. The germline V gene has CDR1 SQVTM and CDR2 ANQGSEA. The DNA for the CDR3 is TGCAGCGTTAGAACAGGGGGAACTGAAGCTTTCTTT. It encodes CSVRTGGTEAFF.

The chain recombines TRBV20-1 with TRBJ1-2, with D perhaps TRBD1 (5 bases). This CDR3 spans 11 amino acids. CDR1 DFQATT and CDR2 SNEGSKA come from the germline V gene (reference sequence). Trimming shortened V by 5 bases and J by 6 bases, and 10 bases separated the two germline ends. CDR3 sequence reads: CSALHRNGYTF. The CDR3 nucleotides read TGCAGTGCTCTTCACAGGAATGGCTACACCTTC.

This clonotype was seen only a few times. The chain is built from TRBV27 and TRBJ2-7, with TRBD1 matching over 8 bases. Germline V gene data show CDR1 as MNHEY and CDR2 as SMNVEV (reference sequence). CDR3 size: 16 residues. Germline trimming cut 6 bases from V and 2 bases from J; bases unmatched to any gene: 12. The DNA for the CDR3 is TGTGCCAGCAGCCGAACAGGACAGGGCCGCACCTACGAGCAGTACTTC. Translated, it gives CASSRTGQGRTYEQYF.

This clonotype has just a few counts. The chain carries TRBV6-1 and TRBJ2-3; 10 bases agree with TRBD2. The germline gives CDR1 MNHNS, CDR2 SASEGT. V gave up 5 bases and J gave up 2 bases; unmatched junction bases: 7. The CDR3 is 16 residues long. CDR3 amino acids: CASSTRTSGFTDTQYF. The CDR3 DNA is TGTGCCAGCAGTACCCGGACTAGCGGATTCACAGATACGCAGTATTTT.

There are many counts of this clonotype. This chain uses TRBV9 with TRBJ1-1, with D uncertain. CDR3 length: 13 residues. Germline V lookup: CDR1 SGDLS, CDR2 YYNGEE. With 0 bases removed from V and 1 base from J, the gap between germline ends came to 4 bases. CDR3 nucleotides: TGTGCCAGCAGCGTAGTTACGAACACTGAAGCTTTCTTT. Translated, it gives CASSVVTNTEAFF.

This clonotype occurred a few times. One end of the junction is discordant with germline, which a read error may explain. The rearrangement links TRBV30 to TRBJ2-7, with TRBD1 identical over 7 bases. The CDR3 is 11 residues long. CDR1 is GTSNPN, CDR2 SVGIG, per germline (reference sequence). The CDR3 DNA sequence: TGCGCACGACAGGGCGACAACGAGCAGTACTTC. It translates to CARQGDNEQYF.

This clonotype was seen more than once but under ten times. V is TRBV27 and J is TRBJ1-6; 9 nucleotides align to TRBD1. With V trimmed by 6 bases and J by 10 bases, 10 bases remained unmatched. The CDR3 contains 15 residues. The germline gives CDR1 MNHEY, CDR2 SMNVEV (reference sequence). The CDR3, as DNA: TGTGCCAGCAGACACTTGACAGGGGGGGGCTCACCCCTCCACTTT. As protein: CASRHLTGGGSPLHF.

This clonotype was seen ten or more times. This chain uses TRBV4-1 with TRBJ1-2; D ambiguous. CDR3 size: 14 residues. The V and J ends lost 4 bases and 3 bases respectively, with 12 bases between them. Per the germline V gene, CDR1 is MGHRA and CDR2 is YSYEKL. CDR3 residues: CASSPPAGHYGYTF. CDR3 DNA sequence: TGCGCCAGCAGCCCCCCGGCAGGACACTATGGCTACACCTTC.

Comment on this clonotype: This may arise from a read error, as a much more abundant clone is one base away. The chain has TRBV6-5 and TRBJ1-1, with D maybe TRBD1 (5 bases). There are 14 residues in the CDR3. CDR1 and CDR2 (germline): MNHEY, SVGAGI. Trimming shortened V by 4 bases and J by 5 bases, and 14 bases separated the two germline ends. The CDR3 DNA sequence: TGTGCCAGCAGTTCCGTCTCAGGGAAGACTGAAGCTTTCTTT. Its translation is CASSSVSGKTEAFF.

Remarks on this clonotype: Germline is not matched at one junction end, which may reflect a read error. This chain uses TRBV20-1 with TRBJ2-2, with D perhaps TRBD2 (6 bases). This CDR3 region has 14 residues. Germline CDR1 is DFQATT and CDR2 is SNEGSKA (reference sequence). The CDR3 DNA reads TGCAGTGCTAGAGATCGCGGGAACACCGTGGAGCTGTTTTTT. Amino acids: CSARDRGNTVELFF.

This clonotype was counted only a few times. V usage is TRBV20-1 and J usage is TRBJ2-1; D uncertain. V was cut by 3 bases and J by 3 bases, with 6 bases left in between. CDR1 DFQATT and CDR2 SNEGSKA come from the germline V gene (reference sequence). The CDR3 totals 12 residues. CDR3 sequence: CSASHDYNEQFF. CDR3 sequence (DNA): TGCAGTGCTAGTCATGACTACAATGAGCAGTTCTTC.

This clonotype was counted only a few times. The J gene is TRBJ2-3, the V gene TRBV29-1; 7 positions match TRBD2. The junction had 10 bases not matched to a gene; V was cut back by 5 bases and J by 2 bases. Germline assignment: CDR1 SQVTM and CDR2 ANQGSEA. This CDR3 is 15 amino acids long. CDR3 loop: CSVTGLSGPTDTQYF. The CDR3 nucleotides read TGCAGCGTTACGGGACTTAGCGGGCCCACAGATACGCAGTATTTT.

V is TRBV7-8 and J is TRBJ2-2; D gene uncertain. The V gene's germline CDR1 is SGHVS and CDR2 FQNEAQ. Deletions cut 2 bases from V and 7 bases from J, with 5 bases between. The CDR3 loop spans 12 amino acids. The CDR3 here is CASSLPIGELFF. In nucleotides, the CDR3 is TGTGCCAGCAGCTTACCAATCGGGGAGCTGTTTTTT.

In this sample, this clonotype turned up many times. The V gene is TRBV7-9, the J gene TRBJ2-5; 9 nucleotides match TRBD2. The CDR3 totals 15 residues. The germline CDR1 and CDR2 sequences are SEHNR and FQNEAQ (reference sequence). Unmatched junction bases numbered 9, after V lost 5 bases and J lost 5 bases. The CDR3 nucleotides read TGTGCCAGCAGCGTTGGTGCTAGCGGGATTGAGACCCAGTACTTC. Amino acid sequence: CASSVGASGIETQYF.

The chain couples TRBV20-1 to TRBJ2-3; weak D call: TRBD2 (6 bases). The V end was cut by 4 bases, the J end by 8 bases, with 16 bases between. From germline, CDR1 is DFQATT and CDR2 SNEGSKA (reference sequence). This CDR3 spans 13 amino acids. The chain's CDR3 is CSAKGGIVATQYF. CDR3 sequence (DNA): TGCAGTGCTAAAGGCGGGATTGTAGCTACGCAGTATTTT.

At least ten counts were recorded for this clonotype. An end of the junction does not agree with germline; a read error may underlie this. This chain joins TRBV7-2 and TRBJ2-1; TRBD1 matches 8 bases. Germline values: CDR1 SGHTA, CDR2 FQGNSA. The CDR3 is 13 amino acids. CDR3 sequence reads: CASSPDRQGFLRF. The CDR3 DNA sequence: TGTGCCAGCAGCCCGGATCGACAGGGGTTCTTACGCTTC.

The chain joins TRBV4-3 to TRBJ2-7, with a possible D match to TRBD2 (6 bases). With 0 bases removed from V and 3 bases from J, the gap between germline ends came to 12 bases. The CDR3 length is 15 residues. From germline, CDR1 is LGHNA and CDR2 YSLEER. The chain's CDR3 is CASSQDPRRVYEQYF. In nucleotides, the CDR3 is TGCGCCAGCAGCCAAGATCCTAGGAGGGTCTACGAGCAGTACTTC.

This clonotype has only a few counts. The chain employs TRBV5-1 and TRBJ2-5; D may be TRBD1 (5 bases). The CDR3 spans 13 residues. Germline-derived CDR1 and CDR2 are SGHRS and YFSETQ. V was pared by 1 base and J by 7 bases, with 11 bases between. This CDR3 is CASSLLGEGTQYF. In DNA, the CDR3 is TGCGCCAGCAGCTTGTTAGGGGAAGGGACCCAGTACTTC. The full variable domain, in which reference TRBV5-1 and TRBJ2-5 provide the parts outside the CDR3, is KAGVTQTPRYLIKTRGQQVTLSCSPISGHRSVSWYQQTPGQGLQFLFEYFSETQRNKGNFPGRFSGRQFSNSRSEMNVSTLELGDSALYLCASSLLGEGTQYFGPGTRLLVL.

The chain has TRBV29-1 and TRBJ2-2; 9 nucleotides align to TRBD2. V trimming: 4 bases; J trimming: 5 bases; junction bases outside the gene matches: 8. Germline V lookup: CDR1 SQVTM, CDR2 ANQGSEA. The CDR3 is 15 amino acids. In nucleotides, the CDR3 is TGCAGCGTTGTGGCGGGAGGGCCCCGGACCGGGGAGCTGTTTTTT. Translated, it gives CSVVAGGPRTGELFF.

This clonotype appeared many times. The rearrangement uses TRBV18 and TRBJ1-1; D call uncertain. The CDR3 is 11 amino acids. Trimming took 5 bases from V and 11 from J, leaving 12 bases between them. CDR1 is KGHSH, CDR2 LQKENI, per germline. CDR3 loop: CASSELGEAFF. The CDR3 nucleotides read TGTGCCAGCTCAGAATTGGGAGAGGCTTTCTTT.

The rearrangement links TRBV12-3 or TRBV12-4 to TRBJ1-1; D call uncertain. The CDR3 runs 12 residues. Trimming removed 1 base from V and 8 bases from J, with 8 bases in between. The CDR3 region is CASSLDGREAFF. The CDR3 coding sequence is TGTGCCAGCAGTTTAGACGGCCGAGAAGCTTTCTTT.

This clonotype has ten or more counts. The chain combines TRBV7-3 with TRBJ2-7; 9 bases are a match to TRBD2. Germline CDR1 is SGHTA and CDR2 is FQGTGA. V lost 2 bases and J lost 1; bases outside the gene matches: 3. The CDR3 runs 15 residues. The CDR3 loop is CASSLGAGGSYEQYF. CDR3 in DNA: TGTGCCAGCAGCTTAGGAGCGGGAGGTTCCTACGAGCAGTACTTC.

A few counts support this clonotype. V gene TRBV28 combines with J gene TRBJ2-7; possible D gene TRBD2, 6 bases. This CDR3 has 13 amino acids. V shed 6 bases and J shed 2 bases, with 11 bases lying between them. Germline V lookup: CDR1 MDHEN, CDR2 SYDVKM. CDR3 nucleotide sequence: TGTGCCAGCAGCCAGCGGGTACCCTACGAGCAGTACTTC. It encodes CASSQRVPYEQYF.

The table lists this clonotype with many counts. The chain has TRBV29-1 and TRBJ2-2; D ambiguous. CDR3 size: 12 residues. The germline CDR1 and CDR2 sequences are SQVTM and ANQGSEA. V was pared by 2 bases and J by 6 bases, with 7 bases between. The chain's CDR3 is CSVEPGPGELFF. Here the CDR3 DNA reads TGCAGCGTTGAACCGGGCCCCGGGGAGCTGTTTTTT.

This clonotype was observed a few times. This chain connects TRBV12-3 or TRBV12-4 to TRBJ2-2, with 7 bases aligning to TRBD2. V was pared by 2 bases and J by 0 bases, with 12 bases of the junction left unmatched. The CDR3 is 19 amino acids. Here the CDR3 reads CASSLSFGVAGTNTGELFF. The CDR3 DNA reads TGTGCCAGCAGTTTAAGTTTCGGGGTAGCGGGCACGAACACCGGGGAGCTGTTTTTT.

This clonotype showed up many times. The rearrangement joins TRBV4-1 to TRBJ2-2; no clear D. The CDR3 has 17 amino acids. Germline V gives CDR1 MGHRA, CDR2 YSYEKL. The V end was cut by 0 bases, the J end by 1 base, with 12 bases between. This CDR3 is CASSQDWSPLNTGELFF. DNA for the CDR3: TGCGCCAGCAGCCAAGATTGGTCCCCGCTGAACACCGGGGAGCTGTTTTTT.

This clonotype was picked up a small number of times. The rearrangement links TRBV18 to TRBJ2-7, with 9 nucleotides matching TRBD2. Unmatched junction bases numbered 5, after V lost 5 bases and J lost 9 bases. This CDR3 spans 12 amino acids. The germline CDR1 and CDR2 sequences are KGHSH and LQKENI. This CDR3 is CASSSLREGQYF. CDR3 DNA sequence: TGTGCCAGCTCATCATTGCGGGAGGGGCAGTACTTC.